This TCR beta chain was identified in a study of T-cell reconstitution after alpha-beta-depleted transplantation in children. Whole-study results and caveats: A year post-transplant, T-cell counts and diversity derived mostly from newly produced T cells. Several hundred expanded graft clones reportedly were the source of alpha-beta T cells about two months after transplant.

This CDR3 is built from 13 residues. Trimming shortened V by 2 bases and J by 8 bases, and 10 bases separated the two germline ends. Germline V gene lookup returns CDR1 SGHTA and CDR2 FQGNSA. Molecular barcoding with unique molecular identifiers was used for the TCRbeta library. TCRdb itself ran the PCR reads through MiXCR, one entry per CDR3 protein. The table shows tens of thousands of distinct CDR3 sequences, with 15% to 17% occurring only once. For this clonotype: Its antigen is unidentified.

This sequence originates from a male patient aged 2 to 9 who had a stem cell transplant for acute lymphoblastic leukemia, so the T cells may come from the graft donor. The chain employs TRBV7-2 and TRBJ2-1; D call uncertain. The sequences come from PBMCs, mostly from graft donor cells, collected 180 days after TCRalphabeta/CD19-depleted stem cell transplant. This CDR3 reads CASSLYNMDEQFF. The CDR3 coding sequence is TGTGCCAGCAGCTTATACAACATGGATGAGCAGTTCTTC.